The source of this T cell receptor beta chain is a study of blood T cells in healthy people across ages. Using a J-beta primer mix together with a sample-barcoded 5' primer, a second PCR was run for roughly 7 to 12 cycles. TCRdb independently ran MiXCR on the 5' RACE reads; one entry per CDR3 protein. Of around 700,000 distinct CDR3 sequences listed, 20% to 30% are singletons. The same data also went into a second study, on T cells of mothers and their children.

Material for sequencing was blood. This clonotype was obtained from a boy aged 5-17 years in good health.

CDR3 sequence (DNA): TGCGCCAGCAGCCAAGATGCCCGACAGGGTCCCTACAATGAGCAGTTCTTC. Translating it yields CASSQDARQGPYNEQFF. The V and J genes are TRBV4-3 and TRBJ2-1; 7 bases map to TRBD1. Germline assignment: CDR1 LGHNA and CDR2 YSLEER. The CDR3 is 17 residues long. The trim removed 0 bases at V and 2 bases at J, leaving 7 bases unmatched.